This is a list of T cell receptor beta chains from one sample in a study of STAT3 mutations in large granular lymphocyte leukemia. Here immunoSEQ multiplex PCR was the method, and the copy in TCRdb shows in-frame clones only, minus some. This sample has 1,500 to 2,000 clones, with around 50% found just once. Input material: peripheral blood mononuclear cells. The receptors come from a man aged 60 to 75 with T-cell large granular lymphocyte leukemia. Some clones in this sample may be carry-over from other donors' samples. Each CDR3 is given with its conserved first and last residue. A D gene is named only where the DNA matches it firmly. Size values are once, few and many counts, or a class for expanded clones, and some rows have none.

length,D,V,size,J,DNA,CDR3
14,NA,TRBV6-6,NA,TRBJ2-7,TGTGCCAGCAGCGACCGGGAAGGGGCCTACGAGCAGTACTTC,CASSDREGAYEQYF
13,NA,TRBV7-9,NA,TRBJ2-6,TGTGCCAGCAGCCACGGGGAGGCCAACGTCCTGACTTTC,CASSHGEANVLTF
14,TRBD1,TRBV30,few,TRBJ2-7,TGTGCCTGGAGTGTGGGGACAGGTCCCTACGAGCAGTACTTC,CAWSVGTGPYEQYF
14,TRBD1,TRBV5-4,few,TRBJ2-7,TGTGCCAGCAGCTTCGACAGGGGGCTAGGCGAGCAGTACTTC,CASSFDRGLGEQYF
16,TRBD1,TRBV7-8,NA,TRBJ1-5,TGTGCCAGCAGCTTAGCGGTGGGACAGTACAATCAGCCCCAGCATTTT,CASSLAVGQYNQPQHF
15,TRBD1,TRBV6-5,once,TRBJ2-2,TGTGCCAGCACCAGGACAGGGGGGAACACCGGGGAGCTGTTTTTT,CASTRTGGNTGELFF
14,TRBD1,TRBV5-1,NA,TRBJ1-3,TGCGCCAGCGGAACAGGGGTCCCTGGAAACACCATATATTTT,CASGTGVPGNTIYF
15,TRBD2,TRBV2,few,TRBJ2-5,TGTGCCACCCAGTGGCTAGCGGGACGGCAAGAGACCCAGTACTTC,CATQWLAGRQETQYF
12,NA,TRBV30,few,TRBJ2-5,TGTGCCCGGACCGGGGCTTTACAGACCCAGTACTTC,CARTGALQTQYF
14,TRBD1,TRBV5-1,NA,TRBJ1-3,TGCGCCAGCAGCTTCGACAGGGGAGGAAACACCATATATTTT,CASSFDRGGNTIYF
13,NA,TRBV18,NA,TRBJ1-5,TGTGCCAGCTCACCCGGGCCGAATCAGCCCCAGCATTTT,CASSPGPNQPQHF
17,TRBD1,TRBV27,hyperexpanded,TRBJ2-2,TGTGCCAGCAGTCCCACCCCCGACAGGGAGATCACCGGGGAGCTGTTTTTT,CASSPTPDREITGELFF
13,NA,TRBV5-1,NA,TRBJ1-1,TGCGCCAGCAGCTTGGAGGACAGTACTGAAGCTTTCTTT,CASSLEDSTEAFF
15,NA,TRBV5-1,few,TRBJ2-1,TGCGCCAGCAGCTTTTGGCTAAGCCCATACAATGAGCAGTTCTTC,CASSFWLSPYNEQFF
15,NA,TRBV4-1,NA,TRBJ1-2,TGCGCCAGCAGCCAAGTAGGTGGCTTTAACTATGGCTACACCTTC,CASSQVGGFNYGYTF
11,NA,TRBV30,NA,TRBJ1-3,TGTGCCTGGAGTTATGGAAACACCATATATTTT,CAWSYGNTIYF
15,TRBD1,TRBV5-1,NA,TRBJ2-4,TGCGCCAGCAGCTCGAGACAGGGGGCTTCTGACATTCAGTACTTC,CASSSRQGASDIQYF
12,NA,TRBV7-4,NA,TRBJ2-7,TGTGCCGGGCAATGTAGCTCTTACGAGCAGTACTTC,CAGQCSSYEQYF
14,NA,TRBV14,NA,TRBJ2-3,TGTGCCAGCAGCCTCTCGAGACACACAGATACGCAGTATTTT,CASSLSRHTDTQYF
15,NA,TRBV18,NA,TRBJ1-2,TGTGCCAGCTCACCGACTATTTTGGACGGCTATGGCTACACCTTC,CASSPTILDGYGYTF
19,TRBD2,TRBV5-6,NA,TRBJ2-3,TGTGCCAGCAGCTCTCCGGGACTAGCGGGAGAAGTTGGCACAGATACGCAGTATTTT,CASSSPGLAGEVGTDTQYF
15,NA,TRBV23-1,NA,TRBJ1-5,TGCGCCAGCAGTCCCCACAGAGTTAGCAATCAGCCCCAGCATTTT,CASSPHRVSNQPQHF
16,TRBD1,TRBV7-9,few,TRBJ2-7,TGTGCCAGCAGCAAGCACCCCGGGACAGGGGCCTACGAGCAGTACTTC,CASSKHPGTGAYEQYF
16,NA,TRBV29-1,NA,TRBJ2-1,TGCAGCGTTGAAGATCGGCTAAGAAGCTCCTACAATGAGCAGTTCTTC,CSVEDRLRSSYNEQFF
13,NA,TRBV18,NA,TRBJ2-2,TGTGCCAGCTCACCTGGCCCCACCGGGGAGCTGTTTTTT,CASSPGPTGELFF
16,NA,TRBV29-1,NA,TRBJ1-2,TGCAGCGCGTTGGACATTCAGAGGGGGTCTTCGTATGGCTACACCTTC,CSALDIQRGSSYGYTF
16,NA,TRBV7-9,NA,TRBJ1-2,TGTGCCAGCACCCAAAACGCGGGACCTACTGATTATCGCTACACCTTC,CASTQNAGPTDYRYTF
15,NA,TRBV4-2,NA,TRBJ1-5,TGTGCCAGCAGCCAAGAACCGGGTCGCTATCAGCCCCAGCATTTT,CASSQEPGRYQPQHF
13,NA,TRBV6-5,NA,TRBJ1-2,TGTGCCAGCAGTCCCTCAGGGTTCTATGGCTACACCTTC,CASSPSGFYGYTF
15,NA,TRBV4-1,once,TRBJ2-7,TGCGCCAGCAGCCAAGTCCGGGGACTTACCTACGAGCAGTACTTC,CASSQVRGLTYEQYF
15,TRBD2,TRBV7-9,NA,TRBJ2-3,TGTGCCAGCCGAGGGACTAGCGGCCATTGGGATACGCAGTATTTT,CASRGTSGHWDTQYF
16,TRBD2,TRBV30,NA,TRBJ2-7,TGTGCCAGCAAAGCTCCCCGAGGCGGGAGTGTGTACGAGCAGTACTTC,CASKAPRGGSVYEQYF
16,NA,TRBV5-1,NA,TRBJ1-3,TGCGCCAGCAGCCCTGATCCAGGGGTAGCTGGAAACACCATATATTTT,CASSPDPGVAGNTIYF
17,TRBD1,TRBV7-9,NA,TRBJ2-1,TGTGCCAGCAGCTTAGTCTTACAGGGGAGTGATCCCAATGAGCAGTTCTTC,CASSLVLQGSDPNEQFF
14,TRBD2,TRBV10-2,NA,TRBJ2-7,TGCGCCAGCAGGGCGGGACTAGCTGGGTACGAGCAGTACTTC,CASRAGLAGYEQYF
11,NA,TRBV6-6,few,TRBJ1-2,TGTGCCAGCGGGACAATCGATGGCTACACCTTC,CASGTIDGYTF
15,NA,TRBV5-1,NA,TRBJ2-7,TGCGCCAGCAGCTTGGCTGTTGGGTACTCCTACGAGCAGTACTTC,CASSLAVGYSYEQYF
13,NA,TRBV30,NA,TRBJ1-2,TGTGCCTGGAGCGGGGACGGACACTATGGCTACACCTTC,CAWSGDGHYGYTF
14,NA,TRBV7-8,few,TRBJ1-3,TGTGCCAGCAGCTCGCGGACGGGGGGAAACACCATATATTTT,CASSSRTGGNTIYF
12,NA,TRBV7-9,NA,TRBJ1-1,TGTGCCAGCAGTCTCCGTGGAACTGAAGCTTTCTTT,CASSLRGTEAFF
9,NA,TRBV20-1,few,TRBJ2-7,TGCAGTGCTAGACGCGAGCAGTACTTC,CSARREQYF
13,NA,TRBV5-1,NA,TRBJ2-7,TGCGCCAGCAGCCCAGGACAGAATTACGAGCAGTACTTC,CASSPGQNYEQYF
17,TRBD2,TRBV13,NA,TRBJ2-7,TGTGCCAGCAGCACCCGGACTAGCGGGAGAATTAGCTACGAGCAGTACTTC,CASSTRTSGRISYEQYF
13,NA,TRBV5-1,NA,TRBJ2-7,TGCGCCAGCAGCGTAATCTCAAGTGGAGACTCGCGTTTC,CASSVISSGDSRF
18,NA,TRBV7-7,NA,TRBJ2-6,TGTGCCAGCAGCAGCTTGCATAAGCCACAAAGTCGGGCCAACGTCCTGACTTTC,CASSSLHKPQSRANVLTF
14,TRBD1,TRBV6-6,NA,TRBJ1-1,TGTGCCAGCAGGTGGGGACAGGGCGTCACTGAAGCTTTCTTT,CASRWGQGVTEAFF
15,NA,TRBV5-4,NA,TRBJ1-2,TGTGCCAGCAGCTTGCCCGACATTTGGGGCTATGGCTACACCTTC,CASSLPDIWGYGYTF
14,NA,TRBV19,NA,TRBJ2-7,TGTGCCAGTAGTATACTGTACGGAGGCTACGAGCAGTACTTC,CASSILYGGYEQYF
14,NA,TRBV5-6,few,TRBJ1-1,TGTGCCAGCAGCCCTACCGGACCTAAACCTGAAGCTTTCTTT,CASSPTGPKPEAFF
19,TRBD1,TRBV7-9,NA,TRBJ1-4,TGTGCCAGCAGCTTAGGCCGGACAGGGGGCGCGTGGATTAATGAAAAACTGTTTTTT,CASSLGRTGGAWINEKLFF
16,TRBD2,TRBV29-1,NA,TRBJ2-7,TGCAGCGTTGAAGTTCCGGCGGGAGGGCCGGTCTACGAGCAGTACTTC,CSVEVPAGGPVYEQYF